A selection of T cell receptor beta chains follows, all from one sample in a study of CD8 T cells in Susac syndrome. TCRdb redid the calling of the immunoSEQ multiplex PCR reads with MiXCR, one entry per CDR3 protein. This sample has 200,000 or so distinct CDR3 sequences; approximately 90% occur once, and the top ten carry approximately 0.13%. Sequenced material: CD8+ T cells from PBMCs. Source of these receptors: a human donor with multiple sclerosis. Both conserved end residues are trimmed from each CDR3. A D gene is named only where the DNA matches it firmly.

>.|TRBJ2-1|TRBV15
ATSRPGGATYNEQF
>.|TRBJ2-1|TRBV9
ASSRSWTDLGQF
>.|TRBJ1-3|TRBV10-3
AIYGPGSGNTIY
>TRBD2|TRBJ2-5|TRBV27
ASSRTSAQETQY
>.|TRBJ1-2|TRBV2
ASREHRRTKNYGYT
>.|TRBJ1-1|TRBV19
ASSLSTKAF
>TRBD2|TRBJ2-3|TRBV20-1
SASGLAVTDTQY
>.|TRBJ2-1|TRBV20-1
SAMRDPYNEQF
>.|TRBJ2-7|TRBV9
ASSAFPGSEQY
>.|TRBJ2-3|TRBV15
ATSRDSRATDTQY
>.|TRBJ1-2|TRBV29-1
SVATSRGWFYGYT
>.|TRBJ1-3|TRBV19
ASSRRGYSGNTIY
>.|TRBJ1-1|TRBV12-3/TRBV12-4
ASISWVGDTERLNTEAF
>.|TRBJ2-5|TRBV6-2/TRBV6-3
ASSYDPFRTQY
>.|TRBJ2-1|TRBV16
AGSQSDPRSYNEQF
>.|TRBJ1-4|TRBV12-3/TRBV12-4
ASSQQATNEKLF
>TRBD1|TRBJ2-1|TRBV9
ASSRTGGSPF
>TRBD2|TRBJ2-5|TRBV7-9
ASSSSGRPGETQY
>.|TRBJ2-7|TRBV24-1
ATSDLTGDEQY
>TRBD1|TRBJ2-3|TRBV9
ASSEPRDRVNTDTQY
>TRBD2|TRBJ2-1|TRBV6-5
ASSYSAGGINEQF
>.|TRBJ1-1|TRBV5-1
ASSRDLMNTEAF
>TRBD1|TRBJ1-4|TRBV24-1
ATSDLQRGRKLF
>.|TRBJ2-7|TRBV27
ASSFQPSYEQY
>.|TRBJ2-1|TRBV28
ACYDRHNEQF
>.|TRBJ2-1|TRBV27
ASSFGNWQGHYNEQF
>.|TRBJ1-2|TRBV9
ASSFGGGGGYT
>.|TRBJ1-1|TRBV7-2
ASSHLGSGTEAF